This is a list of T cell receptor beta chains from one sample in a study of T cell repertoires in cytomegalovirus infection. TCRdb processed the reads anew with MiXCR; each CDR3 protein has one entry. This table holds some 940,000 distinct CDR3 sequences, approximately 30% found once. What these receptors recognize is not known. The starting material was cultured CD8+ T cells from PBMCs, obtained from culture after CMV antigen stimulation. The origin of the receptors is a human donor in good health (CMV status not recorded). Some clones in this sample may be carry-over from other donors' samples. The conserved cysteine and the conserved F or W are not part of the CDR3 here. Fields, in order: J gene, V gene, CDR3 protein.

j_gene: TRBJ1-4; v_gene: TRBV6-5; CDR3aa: ASSPGARKLF
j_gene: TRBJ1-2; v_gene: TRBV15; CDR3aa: ATSSDNYGYT
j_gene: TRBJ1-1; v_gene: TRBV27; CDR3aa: ASSLSTVPTEAF
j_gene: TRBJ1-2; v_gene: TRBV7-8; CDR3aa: ASTTSGRVYGYT
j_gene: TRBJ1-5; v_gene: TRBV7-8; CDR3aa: ASSFTGKSGNQPQH
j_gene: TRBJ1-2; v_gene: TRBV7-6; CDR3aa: ASSLLTGTHT
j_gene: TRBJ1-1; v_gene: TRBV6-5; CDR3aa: ASSYSGTQNTEAF
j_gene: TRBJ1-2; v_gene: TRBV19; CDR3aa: ASSMTGNNYGYT
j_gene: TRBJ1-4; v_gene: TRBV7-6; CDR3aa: ASSPPGHSTNEKLF
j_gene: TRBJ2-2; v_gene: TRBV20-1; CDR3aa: SARDRKSRRYANTGELF
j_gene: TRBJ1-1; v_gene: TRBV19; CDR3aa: ASTFRVAVTEAF
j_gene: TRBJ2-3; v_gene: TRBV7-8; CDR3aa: ASSSPWGDYTDTQY
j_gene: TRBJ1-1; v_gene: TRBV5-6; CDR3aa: ASSLGLVLEAF
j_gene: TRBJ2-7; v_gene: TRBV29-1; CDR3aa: SVDTGPYEQY
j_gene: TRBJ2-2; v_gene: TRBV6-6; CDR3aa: ATHSREHDTGELF
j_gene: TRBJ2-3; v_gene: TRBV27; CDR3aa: ASSRYFNTDTQY
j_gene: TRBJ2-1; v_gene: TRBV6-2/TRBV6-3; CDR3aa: ASSPLSGGDYNEQF
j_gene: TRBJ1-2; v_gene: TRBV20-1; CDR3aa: SARLSGTGNSPGGGYT
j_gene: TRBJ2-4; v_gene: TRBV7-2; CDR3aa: ASSLSLGGASLAKNIQY
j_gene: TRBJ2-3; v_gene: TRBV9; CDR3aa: ASSEPASEVFTDTQY
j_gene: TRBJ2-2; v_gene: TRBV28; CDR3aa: ASSLLLAGWSNTGELF
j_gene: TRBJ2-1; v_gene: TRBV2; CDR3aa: ASSDGQYNEQF
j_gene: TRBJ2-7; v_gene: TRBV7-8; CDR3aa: ASSLPRDRVTYEQY
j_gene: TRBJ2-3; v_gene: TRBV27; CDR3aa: ASSILAGGLDSTDTQY
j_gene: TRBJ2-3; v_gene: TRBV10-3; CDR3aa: AISEIKAGRQDTQY
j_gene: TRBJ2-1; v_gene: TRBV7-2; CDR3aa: ASSLARLFVRGRILNEQF
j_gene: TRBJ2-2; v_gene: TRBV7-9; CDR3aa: ASSFGEYLTGELF
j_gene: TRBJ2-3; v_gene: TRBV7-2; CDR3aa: ASSLVPGRTDTQY
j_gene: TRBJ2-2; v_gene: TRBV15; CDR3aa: ATSRDGGGQASAGELF
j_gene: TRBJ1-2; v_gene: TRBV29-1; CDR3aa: SVLEGYGYT
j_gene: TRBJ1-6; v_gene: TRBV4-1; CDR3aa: ASSQGRSPLH
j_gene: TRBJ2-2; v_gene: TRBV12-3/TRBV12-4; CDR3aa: ASSWTRTGELF
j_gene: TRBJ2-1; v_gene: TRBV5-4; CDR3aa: ASSSGLSRF
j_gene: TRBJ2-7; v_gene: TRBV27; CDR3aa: ASRTHSASTHEQY
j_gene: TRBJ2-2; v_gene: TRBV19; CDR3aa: ASTYTGELF
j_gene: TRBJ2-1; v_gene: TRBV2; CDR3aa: AWPRVDSDEQF
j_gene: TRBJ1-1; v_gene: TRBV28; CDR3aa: ASSTKRDRWNTEAF
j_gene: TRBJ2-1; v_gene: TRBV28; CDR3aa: ASSLGLAGGYYNEQF
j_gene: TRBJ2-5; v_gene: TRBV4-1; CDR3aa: ASSQASRSQETQY
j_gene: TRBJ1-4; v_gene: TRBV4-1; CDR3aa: ASSPTGTASVNEKLF
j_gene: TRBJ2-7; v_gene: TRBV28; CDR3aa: ASSLGGQGTWEQY
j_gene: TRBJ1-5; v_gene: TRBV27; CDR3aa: ASSLSGHPNQPQH
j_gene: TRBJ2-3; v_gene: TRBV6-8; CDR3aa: ASSLGRGTTDTQY
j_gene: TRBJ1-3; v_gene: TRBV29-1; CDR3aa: SVTSGNTIY
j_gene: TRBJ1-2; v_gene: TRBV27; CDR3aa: ASSLPGGVDGYT
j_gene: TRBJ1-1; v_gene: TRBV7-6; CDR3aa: ASSLWTGDPTEAF
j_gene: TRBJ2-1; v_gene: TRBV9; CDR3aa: ASSVAGRFPGEQF
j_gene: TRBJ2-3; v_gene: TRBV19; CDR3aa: ASRSRRASSTDTQY
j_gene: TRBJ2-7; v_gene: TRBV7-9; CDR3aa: VSSFEGVNEQY
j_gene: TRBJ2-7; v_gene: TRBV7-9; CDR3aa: ASSLAGTGDYEQY